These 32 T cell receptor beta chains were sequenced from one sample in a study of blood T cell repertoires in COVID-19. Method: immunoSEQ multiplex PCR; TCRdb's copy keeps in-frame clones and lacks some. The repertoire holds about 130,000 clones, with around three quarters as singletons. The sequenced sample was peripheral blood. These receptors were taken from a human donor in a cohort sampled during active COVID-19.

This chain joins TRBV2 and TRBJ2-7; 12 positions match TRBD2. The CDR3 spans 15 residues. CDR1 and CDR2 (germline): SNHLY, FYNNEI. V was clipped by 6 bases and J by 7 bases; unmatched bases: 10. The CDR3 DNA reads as TGTGCCAGCAGAGCCGGGACTAGCGGGTATGGTGAGCAGTACTTC. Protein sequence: CASRAGTSGYGEQYF.

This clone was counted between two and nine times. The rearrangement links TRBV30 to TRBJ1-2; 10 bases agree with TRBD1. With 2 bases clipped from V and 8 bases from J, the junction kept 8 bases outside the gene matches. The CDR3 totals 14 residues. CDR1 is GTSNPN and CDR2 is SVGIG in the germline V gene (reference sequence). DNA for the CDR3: TGTGCCTGGAGTCGGGACAGGGGATGGGTCGGCTACACCTTC. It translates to CAWSRDRGWVGYTF.

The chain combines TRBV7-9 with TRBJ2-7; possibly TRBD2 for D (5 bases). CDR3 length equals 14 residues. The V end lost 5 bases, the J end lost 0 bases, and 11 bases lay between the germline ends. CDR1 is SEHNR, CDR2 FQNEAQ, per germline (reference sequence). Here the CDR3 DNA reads TGTGCCAGCAGCCCAACCGGACTCTCCTACGAGCAGTACTTC. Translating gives CASSPTGLSYEQYF.

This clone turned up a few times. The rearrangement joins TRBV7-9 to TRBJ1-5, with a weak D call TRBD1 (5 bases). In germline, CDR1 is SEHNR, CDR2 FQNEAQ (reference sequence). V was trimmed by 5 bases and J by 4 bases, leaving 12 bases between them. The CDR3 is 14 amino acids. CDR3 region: CASSPRGGNQPQHF. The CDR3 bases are TGTGCCAGCAGCCCCCGCGGGGGGAATCAGCCCCAGCATTTT.

As DNA, the CDR3 is TGTGCCACCAGCAGAGAGGGTGGGAGGGGCACATGGTATTTT. Its translation is CATSREGGRGTWYF. The J gene is TRBJ2-3, the V gene TRBV15; 7 bases are a match to TRBD2. CDR3 length equals 14 residues. V shed 0 bases and J 14 bases; nucleotides not matched to a gene: 11. Germline assignment: CDR1 LNHNV and CDR2 YYDKDF (reference sequence). Drawing the rest from reference TRBV15 and TRBJ2-3, the complete variable domain is DAMVIQNPRYQVTQFGKPVTLSCSQTLNHNVMYWYQQKSSQAPKLLFHYYDKDFNNEADTPDNFQSRRPNTSFCFLDIRSPGLGDTAMYLCATSREGGRGTWYFGPGTRLTVL.

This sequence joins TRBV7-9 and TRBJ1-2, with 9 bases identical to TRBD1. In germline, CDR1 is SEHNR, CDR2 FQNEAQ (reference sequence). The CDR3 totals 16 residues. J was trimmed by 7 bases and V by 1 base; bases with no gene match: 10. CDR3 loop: CASSLVTGGPPTGYTF. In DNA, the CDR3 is TGTGCCAGCAGCTTAGTTACAGGGGGCCCCCCGACTGGCTACACCTTC.

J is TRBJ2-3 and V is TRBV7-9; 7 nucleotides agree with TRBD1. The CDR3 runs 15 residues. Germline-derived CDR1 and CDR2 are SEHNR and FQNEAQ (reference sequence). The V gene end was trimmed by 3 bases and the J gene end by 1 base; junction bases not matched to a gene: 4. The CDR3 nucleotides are TGTGCCAGCAGCTTCGAGGGGACAGGCACAGATACGCAGTATTTT. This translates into CASSFEGTGTDTQYF.

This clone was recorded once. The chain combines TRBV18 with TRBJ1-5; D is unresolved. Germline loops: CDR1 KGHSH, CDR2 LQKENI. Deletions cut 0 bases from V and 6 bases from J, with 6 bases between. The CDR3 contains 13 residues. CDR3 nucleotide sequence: TGTGCCAGCTCACCACCGGGGAGTCAGCCCCAGCATTTT. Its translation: CASSPPGSQPQHF.

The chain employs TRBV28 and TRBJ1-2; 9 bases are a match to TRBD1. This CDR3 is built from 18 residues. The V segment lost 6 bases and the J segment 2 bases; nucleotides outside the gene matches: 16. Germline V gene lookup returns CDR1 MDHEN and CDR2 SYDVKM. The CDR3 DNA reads TGTGCCAGCAGACCGAAACGGACAGGGGAAGCTTTCAACTATGGCTACACCTTC. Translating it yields CASRPKRTGEAFNYGYTF.

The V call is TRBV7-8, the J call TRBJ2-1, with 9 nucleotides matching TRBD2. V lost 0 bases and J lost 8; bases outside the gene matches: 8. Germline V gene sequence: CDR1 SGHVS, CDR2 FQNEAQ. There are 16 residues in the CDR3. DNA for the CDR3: TGTGCCAGCAGCTTAGCGGGCGGGGGGGCTAATGATGAGCAGTTCTTC. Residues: CASSLAGGGANDEQFF. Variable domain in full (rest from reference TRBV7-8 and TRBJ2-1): GAGVSQSPRYKVAKRGQDVALRCDPISGHVSLFWYQQALGQGPEFLTYFQNEAQLDKSGLPSDRFFAERPEGSVSTLKIQRTQQEDSAVYLCASSLAGGGANDEQFFGPGTRLTVL.

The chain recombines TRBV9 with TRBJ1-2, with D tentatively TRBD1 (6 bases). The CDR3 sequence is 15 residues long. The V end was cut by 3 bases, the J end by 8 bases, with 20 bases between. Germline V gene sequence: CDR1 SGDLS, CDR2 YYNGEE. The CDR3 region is CASSAPTRDIQGYTF. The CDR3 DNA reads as TGTGCCAGCAGCGCGCCGACCCGGGACATCCAAGGCTACACCTTC.

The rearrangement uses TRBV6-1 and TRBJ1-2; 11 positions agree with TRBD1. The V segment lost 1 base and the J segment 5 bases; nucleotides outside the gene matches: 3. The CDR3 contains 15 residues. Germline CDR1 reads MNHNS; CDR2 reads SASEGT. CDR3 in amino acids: CASSEGTGGRYGYTF. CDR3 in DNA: TGTGCCAGCAGTGAAGGGACAGGGGGCCGATATGGCTACACCTTC.

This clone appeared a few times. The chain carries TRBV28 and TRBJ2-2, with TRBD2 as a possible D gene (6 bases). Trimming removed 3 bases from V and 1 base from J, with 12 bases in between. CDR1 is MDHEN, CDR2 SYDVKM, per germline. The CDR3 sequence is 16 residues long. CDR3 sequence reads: CASSFTPGENTGELFF. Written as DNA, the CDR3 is TGTGCCAGCAGTTTCACTCCGGGAGAGAACACCGGGGAGCTGTTTTTT.

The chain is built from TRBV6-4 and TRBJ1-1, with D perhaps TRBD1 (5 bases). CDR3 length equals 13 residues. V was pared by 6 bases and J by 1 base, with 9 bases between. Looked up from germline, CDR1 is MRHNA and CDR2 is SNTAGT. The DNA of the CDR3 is TGTGCCAGCAGCGCAACAGGGAACACTGAAGCTTTCTTT. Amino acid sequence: CASSATGNTEAFF.

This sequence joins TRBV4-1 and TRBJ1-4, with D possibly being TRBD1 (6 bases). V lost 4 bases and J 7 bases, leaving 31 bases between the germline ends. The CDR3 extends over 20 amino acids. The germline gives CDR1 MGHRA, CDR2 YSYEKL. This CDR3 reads CASSPPRSGKFRTAPEKLFF. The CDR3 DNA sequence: TGCGCCAGCAGCCCTCCAAGATCGGGGAAGTTCCGGACAGCTCCTGAAAAACTGTTTTTT.

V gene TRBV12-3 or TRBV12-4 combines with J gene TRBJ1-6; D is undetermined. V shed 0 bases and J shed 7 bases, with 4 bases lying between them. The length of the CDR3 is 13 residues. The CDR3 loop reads CASSLAANSPLHF. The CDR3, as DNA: TGTGCCAGCAGTTTAGCAGCGAATTCACCCCTCCACTTT.

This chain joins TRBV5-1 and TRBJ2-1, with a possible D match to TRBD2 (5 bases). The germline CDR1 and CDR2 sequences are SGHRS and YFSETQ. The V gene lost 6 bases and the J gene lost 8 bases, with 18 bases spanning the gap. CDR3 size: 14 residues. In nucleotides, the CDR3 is TGCGCCAGCAACCCGGCGACTGGAGGCGATGAGCAGTTCTTC. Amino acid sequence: CASNPATGGDEQFF.

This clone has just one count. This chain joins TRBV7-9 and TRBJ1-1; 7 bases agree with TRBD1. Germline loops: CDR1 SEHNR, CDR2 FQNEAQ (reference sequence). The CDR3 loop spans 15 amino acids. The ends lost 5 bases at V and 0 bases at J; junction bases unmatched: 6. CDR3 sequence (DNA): TGTGCCAGCAGCCTAACGCAGGGGGTGAACACTGAAGCTTTCTTT. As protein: CASSLTQGVNTEAFF. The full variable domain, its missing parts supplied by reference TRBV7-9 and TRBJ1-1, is DTGVSQNPRHKITKRGQNVTFRCDPISEHNRLYWYRQTLGQGPEFLTYFQNEAQLEKSRLLSDRFSAERPKGSFSTLEIQRTEQGDSAMYLCASSLTQGVNTEAFFGQGTRLTVV.

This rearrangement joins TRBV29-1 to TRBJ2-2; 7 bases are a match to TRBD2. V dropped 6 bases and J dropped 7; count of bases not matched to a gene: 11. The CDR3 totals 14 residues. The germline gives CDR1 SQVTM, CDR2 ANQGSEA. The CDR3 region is CSVSLGGAGGELFF. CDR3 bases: TGCAGCGTCTCCTTGGGAGGGGCCGGCGGGGAGCTGTTTTTT.

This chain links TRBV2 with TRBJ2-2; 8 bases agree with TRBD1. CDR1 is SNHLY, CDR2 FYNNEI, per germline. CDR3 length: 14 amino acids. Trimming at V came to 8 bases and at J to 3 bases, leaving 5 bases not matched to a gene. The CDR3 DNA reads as TGTGCCAGCCAGACAGGGGTGGACACCGGGGAGCTGTTTTTT. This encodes CASQTGVDTGELFF.

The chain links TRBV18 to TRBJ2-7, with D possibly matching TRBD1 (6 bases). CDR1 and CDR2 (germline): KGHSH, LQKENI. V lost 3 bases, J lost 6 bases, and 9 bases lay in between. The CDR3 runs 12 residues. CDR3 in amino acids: CASSPTGSEQYF. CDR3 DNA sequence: TGTGCCAGCTCACCTACAGGGAGCGAGCAGTACTTC.

CDR3 sequence: CASSGLAGDSYEQYF. The CDR3 bases are TGTGCCAGCAGCGGACTAGCGGGGGACTCCTACGAGCAGTACTTC. The rearrangement links TRBV6-5 to TRBJ2-7, with 13 bases matching TRBD2. The germline V gene encodes CDR1 MNHEY and CDR2 SVGAGI. The trim removed 6 bases at V and 0 bases at J, leaving 2 bases unmatched. The CDR3 spans 15 residues.

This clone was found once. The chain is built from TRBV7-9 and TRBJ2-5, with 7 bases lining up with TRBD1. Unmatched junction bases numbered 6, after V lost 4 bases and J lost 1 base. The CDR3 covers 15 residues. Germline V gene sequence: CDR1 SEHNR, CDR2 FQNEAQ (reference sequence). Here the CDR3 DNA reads TGTGCCAGCAGCTCAGGGACAGTGACCCAAGAGACCCAGTACTTC. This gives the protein CASSSGTVTQETQYF.

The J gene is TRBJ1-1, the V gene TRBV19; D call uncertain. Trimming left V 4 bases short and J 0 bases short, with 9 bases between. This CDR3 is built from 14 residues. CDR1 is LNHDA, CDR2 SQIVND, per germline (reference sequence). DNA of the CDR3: TGTGCCAGTAGTAGTCCGGAGGTGAACACTGAAGCTTTCTTT. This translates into CASSSPEVNTEAFF. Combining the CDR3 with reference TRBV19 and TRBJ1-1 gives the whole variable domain DGGITQSPKYLFRKEGQNVTLSCEQNLNHDAMYWYRQDPGQGLRLIYYSQIVNDFQKGDIAEGYSVSREKKESFPLTVTSAQKNPTAFYLCASSSPEVNTEAFFGQGTRLTVV.

In DNA form, the CDR3 reads TGTGCCAGCAGCTTGGGGACCCCTCGGGGAGGCTACACCTTC. Its translation: CASSLGTPRGGYTF. V usage is TRBV5-6 and J usage is TRBJ1-2; no firm D call. Per germline, CDR1 SGHDT and CDR2 YYEEEE. The CDR3 has 14 amino acids. The V and J ends lost 0 bases and 8 bases respectively, with 14 bases between them.

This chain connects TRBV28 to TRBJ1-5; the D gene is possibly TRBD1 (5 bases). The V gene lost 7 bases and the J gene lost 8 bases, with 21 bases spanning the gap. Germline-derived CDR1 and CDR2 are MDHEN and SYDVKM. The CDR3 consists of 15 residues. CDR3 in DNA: TGTGCCAGCATTTCGGGGGGTTCCTTCTTGAAGCCCCAGCATTTT. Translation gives CASISGGSFLKPQHF.

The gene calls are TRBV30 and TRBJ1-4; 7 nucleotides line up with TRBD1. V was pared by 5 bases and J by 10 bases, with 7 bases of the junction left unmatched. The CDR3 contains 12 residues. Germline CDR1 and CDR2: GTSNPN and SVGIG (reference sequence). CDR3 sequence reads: CAWGQTGAKLFF. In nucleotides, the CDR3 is TGTGCCTGGGGCCAAACAGGGGCAAAACTGTTTTTT.

The CDR3 DNA sequence: TGTGCCAGCAGCCAGGGGGACAGGGGGAGTTTTGAGACCCAGTACTTC. Encoded protein: CASSQGDRGSFETQYF. The chain uses TRBV3-1 (or the pseudogene TRBV3-2) and TRBJ2-5; 11 bases are a match to TRBD1. The CDR3 is made up of 16 amino acids. The J segment lost 5 bases and the V segment lost 3 bases, leaving 8 bases of the junction unmatched. Germline V lookup: CDR1 LGHDT, CDR2 YNNKEL (reference sequence).

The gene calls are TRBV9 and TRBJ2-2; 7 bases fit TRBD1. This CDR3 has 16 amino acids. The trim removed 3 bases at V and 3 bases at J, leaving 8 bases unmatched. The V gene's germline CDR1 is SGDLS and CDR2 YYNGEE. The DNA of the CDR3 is TGTGCCAGCAGCGAGGGGGCTGCCGGGGACACCGGGGAGCTGTTTTTT. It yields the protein CASSEGAAGDTGELFF. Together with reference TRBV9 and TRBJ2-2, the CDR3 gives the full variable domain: DSGVTQTPKHLITATGQRVTLRCSPRSGDLSVYWYQQSLDQGLQFLIQYYNGEERAKGNILERFSAQQFPDLHSELNLSSLELGDSALYFCASSEGAAGDTGELFFGEGSRLTVL.

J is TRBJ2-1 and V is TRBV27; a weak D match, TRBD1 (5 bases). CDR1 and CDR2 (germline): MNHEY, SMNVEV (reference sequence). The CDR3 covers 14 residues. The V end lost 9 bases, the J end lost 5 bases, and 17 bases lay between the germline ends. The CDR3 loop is CASCPGIPNNEQFF. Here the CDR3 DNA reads TGTGCCAGTTGCCCAGGGATTCCTAACAATGAGCAGTTCTTC.

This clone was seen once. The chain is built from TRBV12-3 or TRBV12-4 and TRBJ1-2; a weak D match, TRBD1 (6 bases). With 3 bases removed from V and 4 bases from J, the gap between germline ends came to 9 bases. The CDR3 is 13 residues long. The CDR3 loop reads CASSFLGAYGYTF. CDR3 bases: TGTGCCAGCAGTTTTCTGGGGGCCTATGGCTACACCTTC.

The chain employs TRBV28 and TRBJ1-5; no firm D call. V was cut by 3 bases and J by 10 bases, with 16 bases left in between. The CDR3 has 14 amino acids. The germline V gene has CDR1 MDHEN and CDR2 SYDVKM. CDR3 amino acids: CASSLMEAGPPQHF. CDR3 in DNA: TGTGCCAGCAGTTTGATGGAAGCAGGTCCCCCCCAGCATTTT. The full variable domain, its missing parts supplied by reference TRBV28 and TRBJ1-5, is DVKVTQSSRYLVKRTGEKVFLECVQDMDHENMFWYRQDPGLGLRLIYFSYDVKMKEKGDIPEGYSVSREKKERFSLILESASTNQTSMYLCASSLMEAGPPQHFGDGTRLSIL.